One and the same sample provided the 13 T cell receptor beta chains below, sequenced in a study of Ad26.COV2.S vaccination and SARS-CoV-2 variants. Treatment in this sample: roughly 18 received Ad26.COV2.S at low or high dose, single or two shots; about 5 received placebo; per-sample allocation not given. The samples date from day 63 after the first vaccine or placebo injection. Here immunoSEQ multiplex PCR was the method, and the copy in TCRdb shows in-frame clones only, minus some. The sample contains 330,000 or so clones, about 90% of which appear only once. The sample in question was peripheral blood, obtained in a trial of Ad26.COV2.S vaccine versus placebo. The receptors were gathered from a person between 18 and 60 years old who received the Ad26.COV2.S COVID-19 vaccine or a placebo.

A single count supports this clone. This chain uses TRBV29-1 with TRBJ2-1; 10 bases map to TRBD1. Trimming at V came to 7 bases and at J to 7 bases, leaving 7 bases not matched to a gene. Germline CDR1 and CDR2: SQVTM and ANQGSEA. The CDR3 length is 13 residues. CDR3 sequence: CSGRDRGFNEQFF. CDR3 sequence (DNA): TGCAGCGGCCGGGACAGGGGTTTTAATGAGCAGTTCTTC.

The chain uses TRBV19 and TRBJ2-3; D not resolved. Germline V gene sequence: CDR1 LNHDA, CDR2 SQIVND (reference sequence). V dropped 5 bases and J dropped 1 base, with 13 bases sitting between them. The CDR3 sequence is 15 residues long. The CDR3 loop is CASSGRFSGTDTQYF. CDR3 nucleotides: TGTGCCAGTAGTGGAAGGTTTTCAGGCACAGATACGCAGTATTTT.

The chain employs TRBV6-6 and TRBJ2-1; D gene unclear. V was clipped by 6 bases and J by 1 base, with 10 bases between them. The CDR3 runs 14 residues. Germline V gene sequence: CDR1 MNHNY, CDR2 SVGAGI (reference sequence). The DNA of the CDR3 is TGTGCCAGCAGGGGTGAAGGGTCCTACAATGAGCAGTTCTTC. It encodes CASRGEGSYNEQFF.

V gene TRBV12-3 or TRBV12-4 combines with J gene TRBJ1-2, with no clear D. V lost 3 bases, J lost 5 bases, and 7 bases lay in between. The CDR3 is 12 residues long. The CDR3 nucleotides are TGTGCCAGCAGTTTTTTCGGGTATGGCTACACCTTC. Amino acids: CASSFFGYGYTF.

The rearrangement links TRBV6-2 or TRBV6-3 to TRBJ2-4; D might be TRBD1 or TRBD2, each matching 5 bases. CDR1 and CDR2 (germline): MNHEY, SVGEGT. The CDR3 has 14 amino acids. V was trimmed by 2 bases and J by 9 bases, leaving 14 bases between them. For the CDR3, the DNA is TGTGCCAGCAGTTACCCCGGGACCAGAGGCATTCAGTACTTC. As protein: CASSYPGTRGIQYF.

V gene TRBV18 combines with J gene TRBJ1-1, with unresolved D. Germline assignment: CDR1 KGHSH and CDR2 LQKENI. V shed 1 base and J shed 0 bases, with 6 bases lying between them. The CDR3 spans 14 residues. The CDR3 bases are TGTGCCAGCTCACCACACGGAGTGAACACTGAAGCTTTCTTT. Protein: CASSPHGVNTEAFF.

The rearrangement uses TRBV2 and TRBJ2-7; D unclear. The CDR3 runs 11 residues. Germline V gene lookup returns CDR1 SNHLY and CDR2 FYNNEI. Trimming left V 5 bases short and J 8 bases short, with 10 bases between. CDR3 DNA: TGTGCCAGCAGTCCCTCAGAAAAGCAGTACGTC. Protein product: CASSPSEKQYV.

Written as DNA, the CDR3 is TGTGCCAGTACTACGACAGGGAATTCACCCCTCCACTTT. Its protein is CASTTTGNSPLHF. The chain uses TRBV19 and TRBJ1-6; 7 bases are shared with TRBD1. V trimming: 7 bases; J trimming: 7 bases; junction bases outside the gene matches: 4. Looked up from germline, CDR1 is LNHDA and CDR2 is SQIVND (reference sequence). This CDR3 contains 13 residues.

The J gene is TRBJ2-1, the V gene TRBV5-1, with 13 bases fitting TRBD2. Germline V gene sequence: CDR1 SGHRS, CDR2 YFSETQ. There are 17 residues in the CDR3. The V gene end was trimmed by 5 bases and the J gene end by 1 base; junction bases not matched to a gene: 6. CDR3: CASRWTSGSPSYNEQFF. The CDR3 DNA reads TGCGCCAGCAGGTGGACTAGCGGGAGCCCTTCCTACAATGAGCAGTTCTTC. The variable domain in full, with the rest retrieved from reference TRBV5-1 and TRBJ2-1, is KAGVTQTPRYLIKTRGQQVTLSCSPISGHRSVSWYQQTPGQGLQFLFEYFSETQRNKGNFPGRFSGRQFSNSRSEMNVSTLELGDSALYLCASRWTSGSPSYNEQFFGPGTRLTVL.

The V and J genes are TRBV28 and TRBJ1-1; TRBD1 agrees at 7 bases. J was trimmed by 5 bases and V by 5 bases; bases with no gene match: 17. There are 17 residues in the CDR3. Germline V gene lookup returns CDR1 MDHEN and CDR2 SYDVKM. For the CDR3, the DNA is TGTGCCAGCAGTCCTGAAAGCCCAAGGGGGCTTGGGACTGAAGCTTTCTTT. Translation: CASSPESPRGLGTEAFF.

The chain combines TRBV5-6 with TRBJ1-2; D not certain. The length of the CDR3 is 12 residues. CDR1 SGHDT and CDR2 YYEEEE come from the germline V gene. V lost 0 bases and J lost 14, with 14 bases in between. The CDR3 DNA is TGTGCCAGCAGCTTGGTCGGATTACTTACAACCTTC. It translates to CASSLVGLLTTF. Using reference TRBV5-6 and TRBJ1-2 for the parts outside the CDR3, the full variable domain is DAGVTQSPTHLIKTRGQQVTLRCSPKSGHDTVSWYQQALGQGPQFIFQYYEEEERQRGNFPDRFSGHQFPNYSSELNVNALLLGDSALYLCASSLVGLLTTFGSGTRLTVV.

This sequence joins TRBV11-2 and TRBJ2-7; 8 bases map to TRBD1. After removal of 5 bases from V and 0 bases from J, the junction contained 9 bases not matched to a gene. Germline loops: CDR1 SGHAT, CDR2 FQNNGV. The CDR3 contains 16 residues. CDR3 coding DNA: TGTGCCAGCAGCATCGACCGGGACAGGTTCTCCTACGAGCAGTACTTC. Amino acid sequence: CASSIDRDRFSYEQYF. Using reference TRBV11-2 and TRBJ2-7 for the parts outside the CDR3, the full variable domain is EAGVAQSPRYKIIEKRQSVAFWCNPISGHATLYWYQQILGQGPKLLIQFQNNGVVDDSQLPKDRFSAERLKGVDSTLKIQPAKLEDSAVYLCASSIDRDRFSYEQYFGPGTRLTVT.

This clone was found once. The chain couples TRBV5-4 to TRBJ2-3; the D is unclear. V was shortened by 9 bases and J by 0 bases, with 11 bases between the two germline ends. The CDR3 is 13 amino acids. The germline V gene encodes CDR1 SGHNT and CDR2 YYREEE (reference sequence). CDR3 sequence: CATQVLSTDTQYF. The CDR3 DNA reads as TGTGCCACCCAGGTACTAAGCACAGATACGCAGTATTTT.